These 30 T cell receptor beta chains were all obtained from the same sample, sequenced in a study of blood T cell repertoires in COVID-19. The data were produced by immunoSEQ multiplex PCR, yet TCRdb's version contains in-frame clones alone and is incomplete. The sample holds roughly 150,000 clones; around 80% are singletons and the top ten take roughly 19%. The sample taken for sequencing was PBMCs or T cells enriched from blood (not recorded which). The origin of the receptors is a woman aged 70-85 years in a cohort exposed to, infected with or recovered from COVID-19 (not recorded which).

The chain recombines TRBV24-1 with TRBJ2-1; 7 positions agree with TRBD1. V trimming: 4 bases; J trimming: 9 bases; junction bases outside the gene matches: 8. The CDR3 extends over 14 amino acids. In germline, CDR1 is KGHDR, CDR2 SFDVKD. CDR3 DNA sequence: TGTGCCACCAGTGAGGGAGACAGGGTAGGTGAGCAGTTCTTC. Protein sequence: CATSEGDRVGEQFF.

The chain employs TRBV5-1 and TRBJ2-1, with D possibly matching TRBD2 (6 bases). Germline V gives CDR1 SGHRS, CDR2 YFSETQ. V gave up 3 bases and J gave up 2 bases, with 15 bases separating them. The CDR3 covers 16 residues. CDR3 DNA: TGCGCCAGCAGCTCGTTGGGGGGTCAACCCTACAATGAGCAGTTCTTC. This codes for CASSSLGGQPYNEQFF.

The chain has TRBV4-1 and TRBJ2-7; 9 nucleotides line up with TRBD2. The germline V gene has CDR1 MGHRA and CDR2 YSYEKL. The V and J ends lost 0 bases and 3 bases, in that order; junction bases with no gene match: 3. CDR3 length: 15 amino acids. In nucleotides, the CDR3 is TGCGCCAGCAGCCAAGAATCTAGCGGGATCTACGAGCAGTACTTC. Its protein product is CASSQESSGIYEQYF.

The chain joins TRBV6-5 to TRBJ2-3, with D tentatively TRBD2 (6 bases). V lost 4 bases to trimming and J lost 4 bases, with 9 bases between them. The CDR3 is made up of 13 amino acids. CDR1 and CDR2 (germline): MNHEY, SVGAGI. The CDR3 region is CASSFGTPDTQYF. The DNA of the CDR3 is TGTGCCAGCAGTTTTGGGACTCCAGATACGCAGTATTTT.

The chain employs TRBV5-1 and TRBJ1-4; TRBD1 agrees at 9 bases. The V segment lost 0 bases and the J segment 8 bases; nucleotides outside the gene matches: 8. Germline V CDR1 and CDR2: SGHRS, YFSETQ. There are 16 residues in the CDR3. The CDR3 loop reads CASSLGGQGRGEKLFF. The CDR3 DNA reads as TGCGCCAGCAGCTTGGGGGGACAGGGTCGTGGCGAAAAACTGTTTTTT.

This rearrangement joins TRBV10-3 to TRBJ1-2, with D hard to call. The germline V gene has CDR1 ENHRY and CDR2 SYGVKD. V lost 7 bases and J 1 base, leaving 7 bases between the germline ends. The CDR3 runs to 12 residues. CDR3 region: CAIKDNNYGYTF. CDR3 DNA sequence: TGTGCCATCAAAGACAATAACTATGGCTACACCTTC.

The chain combines TRBV9 with TRBJ1-3; no clear D gene. Deletions cut 0 bases from V and 3 bases from J, with 13 bases between. From germline, CDR1 is SGDLS and CDR2 YYNGEE. The CDR3 covers 16 residues. CDR3 sequence reads: CASSVEFGVGGNTIYF. The CDR3 DNA sequence: TGTGCCAGCAGCGTAGAGTTCGGGGTTGGTGGAAACACCATATATTTT.

V and J are TRBV29-1 and TRBJ2-3, with 8 bases identical to TRBD2. Germline CDR1 and CDR2: SQVTM and ANQGSEA. The CDR3 is made up of 13 amino acids. V shed 5 bases and J 5 bases; nucleotides not matched to a gene: 6. CDR3 region: CSVPGLAGDTQYF. For the CDR3, the DNA is TGCAGCGTTCCTGGACTAGCCGGAGATACGCAGTATTTT.

This CDR3 is CASSPGTAMNTEAFF. For the CDR3, the DNA is TGTGCCAGCAGCCCCGGGACAGCCATGAACACTGAAGCTTTCTTT. The gene calls are TRBV6-6 and TRBJ1-1; 7 bases are shared with TRBD1. V was clipped by 6 bases and J by 0 bases; unmatched bases: 7. CDR3 length: 15 amino acids. Germline V lookup: CDR1 MNHNY, CDR2 SVGAGI (reference sequence).

The genes are TRBV30 and TRBJ1-5; D is possibly TRBD1 (5 bases). Germline lookup yields CDR1 GTSNPN and CDR2 SVGIG (reference sequence). The CDR3 contains 12 residues. V was pared by 2 bases and J by 8 bases, with 10 bases between. CDR3 region: CAWSTRVEPQHF. In nucleotides, the CDR3 is TGTGCCTGGAGTACCAGGGTTGAGCCCCAGCATTTT.

CDR3 nucleotides: TGTGCCAGTAGTATAGCCCGGGGGGTCCAAGAGACCCAGTACTTC. Translating it yields CASSIARGVQETQYF. V gene TRBV19 combines with J gene TRBJ2-5, with 7 nucleotides matching TRBD2. CDR3 length: 15 amino acids. CDR1 LNHDA and CDR2 SQIVND come from the germline V gene (reference sequence). V lost 1 base to trimming and J lost 1 base; unmatched junction nucleotides: 3.

This clone was counted a few times. This chain joins TRBV28 and TRBJ2-2, with 7 bases matching TRBD1. Germline assignment: CDR1 MDHEN and CDR2 SYDVKM. The V segment lost 6 bases and the J segment 0 bases; nucleotides outside the gene matches: 7. The CDR3 loop spans 16 amino acids. The CDR3 loop reads CASRPWDRANTGELFF. In nucleotides, the CDR3 is TGTGCCAGCAGACCATGGGACAGAGCGAACACCGGGGAGCTGTTTTTT.

This clone was detected only a few times. The chain has TRBV28 and TRBJ1-1; no reliable D call. The CDR3 runs 14 residues. From germline, CDR1 is MDHEN and CDR2 SYDVKM. V gave up 8 bases and J gave up 6 bases, with 19 bases separating them. The CDR3 sequence: CASRSGQVVSEAFF. DNA of the CDR3: TGTGCCAGCCGCTCCGGCCAGGTAGTGTCTGAAGCTTTCTTT.

This clone was counted a few times. The J gene is TRBJ2-5, the V gene TRBV5-1; 11 nucleotides line up with TRBD2. The junction had 2 bases not matched to a gene; V was cut back by 0 bases and J by 1 base. CDR1 is SGHRS and CDR2 is YFSETQ in the germline V gene. The CDR3 has 16 residues. CDR3 sequence reads: CASSLGLAGPQETQYF. Here the CDR3 DNA reads TGCGCCAGCAGCTTGGGACTAGCGGGACCCCAAGAGACCCAGTACTTC.

V gene TRBV19 combines with J gene TRBJ1-6, with 7 positions matching TRBD1. Germline V CDR1 and CDR2: LNHDA, SQIVND (reference sequence). This CDR3 has 15 amino acids. V gave up 4 bases and J gave up 10 bases; unmatched junction bases: 10. CDR3 in amino acids: CASSTRQGNLSPLHF. The CDR3 DNA is TGTGCCAGTAGTACGAGACAGGGTAATTTGTCACCCCTCCACTTT.

The rearrangement uses TRBV5-4 and TRBJ2-7; 14 bases map to TRBD2. The J segment lost 6 bases and the V segment lost 5 bases, leaving 7 bases of the junction unmatched. There are 15 residues in the CDR3. The germline CDR1 and CDR2 sequences are SGHNT and YYREEE (reference sequence). CDR3 sequence (DNA): TGTGCCAGCAGGGCCGGGACTAGCGGGAGTGGCGAGCAGTACTTC. Its protein product is CASRAGTSGSGEQYF.

This chain links TRBV29-1 with TRBJ2-7, with 7 bases identical to TRBD1. Looked up from germline, CDR1 is SQVTM and CDR2 is ANQGSEA. The CDR3 spans 11 residues. J gave up 3 bases and V 4 bases, and 0 bases lay outside the gene matches. DNA of the CDR3: TGCAGCGTTGGGGACAGCTACGAGCAGTACTTC. Residues: CSVGDSYEQYF.

This clone was detected only a few times. This sequence joins TRBV12-3 or TRBV12-4 and TRBJ1-2, with D possibly TRBD1 on 6 matching bases. V was pared by 6 bases and J by 3 bases, with 11 bases between. The CDR3 spans 13 residues. The chain's CDR3 is CASRTDSDYGYTF. The CDR3 DNA reads TGTGCCAGCAGGACGGACAGCGACTATGGCTACACCTTC.

As for this clone: No DNA is shown, since the ends of the CDR3 on it are uncertain; the CDR3 is the one TCRdb lists. CDR3 in amino acids: CASSLVAQGAMFF. The rearrangement uses TRBV7-9 and TRBJ2-1; whether TRBD1, the table's D call, matches the DNA was not checked. Germline V gene sequence: CDR1 SEHNR, CDR2 FQNEAQ (reference sequence). A total of 13 residues make up the CDR3, ends included.

This clone showed up many times. The chain is built from TRBV7-3 and TRBJ2-1, with unresolved D. Deletions cut 1 base from V and 2 bases from J, with 12 bases between. This CDR3 spans 16 amino acids. The germline V gene encodes CDR1 SGHTA and CDR2 FQGTGA. In DNA, the CDR3 is TGTGCCAGCAGCTTAAGAGTCGGGTCCCCCTACAATGAGCAGTTCTTC. It is translated as CASSLRVGSPYNEQFF.

This clone was observed a single time. The chain combines TRBV9 with TRBJ2-3, with a weak D call TRBD2 (6 bases). This CDR3 spans 15 amino acids. V was shortened by 0 bases and J by 0 bases, with 8 bases between the two germline ends. CDR1 is SGDLS, CDR2 YYNGEE, per germline. The CDR3 sequence is CASSVAGLSTDTQYF. CDR3 bases: TGTGCCAGCAGCGTAGCGGGACTTAGCACAGATACGCAGTATTTT.

The rearrangement joins TRBV28 to TRBJ2-5; TRBD1 aligns across 7 bases. Per germline, CDR1 MDHEN and CDR2 SYDVKM. The CDR3 runs 15 residues. V dropped 7 bases and J dropped 0; count of bases not matched to a gene: 8. The CDR3 sequence: CASKRDRPYQETQYF. Here the CDR3 DNA reads TGTGCCAGCAAACGGGACAGACCCTACCAAGAGACCCAGTACTTC. Full variable domain (missing parts from reference TRBV28 and TRBJ2-5): DVKVTQSSRYLVKRTGEKVFLECVQDMDHENMFWYRQDPGLGLRLIYFSYDVKMKEKGDIPEGYSVSREKKERFSLILESASTNQTSMYLCASKRDRPYQETQYFGPGTRLLVL.

This sequence joins TRBV5-8 and TRBJ2-4; D gene uncertain. Germline CDR1 is SGHTS and CDR2 is YDEGEE. The CDR3 length is 14 residues. Between the trimmed V and J ends, which lost 0 bases and 9 bases, there was a span of 13 bases. The CDR3 reads CASSLGQAYGIQYF. Written as DNA, the CDR3 is TGTGCCAGCAGCTTGGGGCAGGCGTACGGCATTCAGTACTTC.

The chain recombines TRBV2 with TRBJ2-7, with D possibly being TRBD2 (5 bases). The CDR3 covers 13 residues. Per the germline V gene, CDR1 is SNHLY and CDR2 is FYNNEI. The germline V and J ends were trimmed by 8 bases and 1 base, with 12 bases remaining between them. In DNA, the CDR3 is TGTGCCAGCGGCTCCGGACTGTCCTACGAGCAGTACTTC. Translation gives CASGSGLSYEQYF.

This chain joins TRBV9 and TRBJ1-3; D is uncertain. The CDR3 runs to 11 residues. V dropped 4 bases and J dropped 7 bases, with 6 bases sitting between them. The germline V gene has CDR1 SGDLS and CDR2 YYNGEE. The CDR3 region has the DNA TGTGCCAGCAGCTCAATGAACACCATATATTTT. The encoded protein is CASSSMNTIYF. The variable domain in full, with the rest retrieved from reference TRBV9 and TRBJ1-3, is DSGVTQTPKHLITATGQRVTLRCSPRSGDLSVYWYQQSLDQGLQFLIQYYNGEERAKGNILERFSAQQFPDLHSELNLSSLELGDSALYFCASSSMNTIYFGEGSWLTVV.

The V and J genes are TRBV19 and TRBJ2-2; TRBD2 might be the D (6 bases). Germline-derived CDR1 and CDR2 are LNHDA and SQIVND (reference sequence). The ends were cut back, 7 bases at V and 4 bases at J, with 16 bases in the middle. This CDR3 contains 15 residues. The CDR3 DNA follows: TGTGCCAGTAAGGGACTCCCTGCGGGCACCGGGGAGCTGTTTTTT. Protein sequence: CASKGLPAGTGELFF.

This clone was detected ten times or more. The chain couples TRBV12-5 to TRBJ2-2, with TRBD2 as a possible D gene (6 bases). The length of the CDR3 is 18 residues. Germline V CDR1 and CDR2: LGHNT, FRNRAP. Trimming stripped 0 bases from V and 3 bases from J, with 17 bases between. The DNA for the CDR3 is TGTGCTAGTGGTTTGGTTGACTCCGGGACGGGAGACACCGGGGAGCTGTTTTTT. It specifies CASGLVDSGTGDTGELFF.

V and J are TRBV7-9 and TRBJ2-3; a possible D gene is TRBD1 (5 bases). Germline V lookup: CDR1 SEHNR, CDR2 FQNEAQ (reference sequence). Trimming removed 1 base at V and 3 bases at J, with 8 bases between. The CDR3 loop spans 14 amino acids. The CDR3 region is CASSLGGATDTQYF. The CDR3 bases are TGTGCCAGCAGCTTAGGGGGCGCGACAGATACGCAGTATTTT.

The chain carries TRBV12-3 or TRBV12-4 and TRBJ2-1; 10 bases agree with TRBD1. The CDR3 contains 13 residues. J lost 7 bases, V lost 6 bases, and 3 bases had no gene match. CDR3 in amino acids: CASRGQGKNEQFF. The CDR3 region has the DNA TGTGCCAGCAGGGGACAGGGGAAAAATGAGCAGTTCTTC.

This clone has just a few counts. The chain couples TRBV7-9 to TRBJ1-1, with D possibly TRBD1 on 5 matching bases. Germline CDR1 SEHNR, CDR2 FQNEAQ (reference sequence). Between the trimmed V and J ends, which lost 0 bases and 1 base, there was a span of 12 bases. The CDR3 length is 16 residues. CDR3 in DNA: TGTGCCAGCAGCTTAGCGGGGCTAACAGGGAACACTGAAGCTTTCTTT. Protein product: CASSLAGLTGNTEAFF.